This TCR beta chain is drawn from a study of human T cells and chemical hapten exposure. Regarding the study as a whole: Since the donors had alopecia, their immune response may not be the same as that of healthy people.

Many counts were recorded for this clonotype. Its antigen is unknown. The junction and the germline gene differ at one end; a read error may be behind it. For the library, individual cDNA molecules each received unique molecular identifiers. Original processing methods: TCR counts had a median of 95,638 per sample and spanned about 20,000 to 700,000. TCRdb re-called the RACE reads with MiXCR, one entry per CDR3 protein. The V and J calls and clone size are TCRdb's, not the authors'. The sample comprises 380,000 or so distinct CDR3 sequences, roughly 6% of which are singletons, and about 8.7% rests with the top ten. CDR1 and CDR2 from the germline V gene are SGHRS and YFSETQ. CDR3 size: 13 residues. Time point of the sample: pre-sensitization, week 0. Described treatment: therapeutic diphenylcyclopropenone sensitization with weekly scalp DPC.

This sequence originates from a woman under 30 with alopecia areata. Some clones in this sample may be carry-over from other donors' samples. The V call is TRBV5-1, the J call TRBJ2-3; the D is unclear. This material consisted of whole blood, taken in connection with sensitization to the hapten diphenylcyclopropenone (DPC). CDR3 sequence (DNA): TGTGCCAGCAGTTTAGGACCCACAGATACGCAGTATTTT. Its translation: CASSLGPTDTQYF.